Shown below are 14 T cell receptor beta chains from a single sample sequenced in a study of technical replicates of blood from a handful of donors. Method: immunoSEQ multiplex PCR; TCRdb's copy keeps in-frame clones and lacks some. Of more than 75,000 clones listed, 94% are singletons. Sequencing was done on a sample of T cells isolated from PBMCs. The receptors stem from a human donor in good health.

This chain links TRBV15 with TRBJ1-5; 7 nucleotides match TRBD1. After removal of 5 bases from V and 4 bases from J, the junction contained 5 bases not matched to a gene. The CDR3 spans 14 residues. Germline loops: CDR1 LNHNV, CDR2 YYDKDF (reference sequence). The CDR3 sequence is CATSVGQPNQPQHF. CDR3 in DNA: TGTGCCACCAGCGTGGGACAGCCTAATCAGCCCCAGCATTTT.

V gene TRBV25-1 combines with J gene TRBJ1-4; 9 nucleotides agree with TRBD1. The CDR3 runs 14 residues. V shed 4 bases, J shed 10 bases, and the junction held 7 bases outside the gene matches. CDR1 and CDR2 (germline): MGHDK, SYGVNS. The CDR3 DNA sequence: TGTGCCAGCAGTGGAGGGACAGGGACCCCAAAACTGTTTTTT. Translation: CASSGGTGTPKLFF. The whole variable domain, filled in from reference TRBV25-1 and TRBJ1-4, reads EADIYQTPRYLVIGTGKKITLECSQTMGHDKMYWYQQDPGMELHLIHYSYGVNSTEKGDLSSESTVSRIRTEHFPLTLESARPSHTSQYLCASSGGTGTPKLFFGSGTQLSVL.

The chain recombines TRBV19 with TRBJ1-5, with no clear D. The CDR3 totals 12 residues. The germline V gene encodes CDR1 LNHDA and CDR2 SQIVND (reference sequence). V dropped 4 bases and J dropped 4 bases, with 5 bases sitting between them. CDR3 residues: CASSNQNQPQHF. In DNA form, the CDR3 reads TGTGCCAGTAGTAACCAGAATCAGCCCCAGCATTTT.

CDR3 loop: CASRGTGVGEAFF. DNA of the CDR3: TGCGCCAGCAGAGGCACAGGGGTGGGTGAAGCTTTCTTT. The J gene is TRBJ1-1, the V gene TRBV5-1; 7 nucleotides align to TRBD1. Germline loops: CDR1 SGHRS, CDR2 YFSETQ. V gave up 5 bases and J gave up 7 bases; unmatched junction bases: 8. The CDR3 runs 13 residues.

This clone appeared a single time. The rearrangement joins TRBV19 to TRBJ1-4; TRBD1 agrees at 8 bases. J gave up 5 bases and V 6 bases, and 8 bases lay outside the gene matches. The CDR3 is 15 amino acids. Germline V gives CDR1 LNHDA, CDR2 SQIVND (reference sequence). CDR3 sequence: CASSEDREGNEKLFF. The DNA of the CDR3 is TGTGCCAGTAGCGAGGACAGGGAAGGAAATGAAAAACTGTTTTTT.

This chain joins TRBV27 and TRBJ2-1, with D tentatively TRBD2 (5 bases). Germline CDR1 MNHEY, CDR2 SMNVEV (reference sequence). The CDR3 covers 16 residues. Between the trimmed V and J ends, which lost 3 bases and 0 bases, there was a span of 12 bases. CDR3 bases: TGTGCCAGCAGTTTGACATTAGGAGGCTCCTACAATGAGCAGTTCTTC. Translating gives CASSLTLGGSYNEQFF.

The V call is TRBV28, the J call TRBJ2-1, with D tentatively TRBD1 (5 bases). Trimming left V 5 bases short and J 4 bases short, with 18 bases between. The V gene's germline CDR1 is MDHEN and CDR2 SYDVKM. CDR3 length: 16 residues. CDR3 coding DNA: TGTGCCAGCAGTGGGATTAGGGGATTGGCTTACAATGAGCAGTTCTTC. Translation gives CASSGIRGLAYNEQFF.

The chain recombines TRBV25-1 with TRBJ2-1; no definite D call. The germline gives CDR1 MGHDK, CDR2 SYGVNS. Trimming removed 5 bases from V and 0 bases from J, with 2 bases in between. CDR3 length: 12 amino acids. CDR3 sequence: CASSLSYNEQFF. The CDR3 nucleotides read TGTGCCAGCAGTCTCTCCTACAATGAGCAGTTCTTC.

V gene TRBV13 combines with J gene TRBJ2-7; no clear D gene. The V gene's germline CDR1 is PRHDT and CDR2 FYEKMQ (reference sequence). The V and J ends lost 0 bases and 3 bases respectively, with 9 bases between them. The CDR3 spans 14 residues. CDR3 loop: CASSLGPVVYEQYF. The CDR3 coding sequence is TGTGCCAGCAGCTTAGGCCCCGTCGTCTACGAGCAGTACTTC.

This rearrangement joins TRBV7-8 to TRBJ2-7; D gene ambiguous. The CDR3 runs to 14 residues. The V and J ends lost 4 bases and 2 bases respectively, with 12 bases between them. CDR1 is SGHVS, CDR2 FQNEAQ, per germline. The CDR3 spells CASSSLDAAYEQYF. For the CDR3, the DNA is TGTGCCAGCAGCTCCCTAGATGCTGCCTACGAGCAGTACTTC. The variable domain in full, with the rest retrieved from reference TRBV7-8 and TRBJ2-7, is GAGVSQSPRYKVAKRGQDVALRCDPISGHVSLFWYQQALGQGPEFLTYFQNEAQLDKSGLPSDRFFAERPEGSVSTLKIQRTQQEDSAVYLCASSSLDAAYEQYFGPGTRLTVT.

The chain combines TRBV5-6 with TRBJ2-7; D may be TRBD1 (5 bases). V lost 0 bases, J lost 3 bases, and 16 bases lay in between. The germline CDR1 and CDR2 sequences are SGHDT and YYEEEE. The CDR3 extends over 16 amino acids. CDR3 loop: CASSLGGTGSRYEQYF. CDR3 in DNA: TGTGCCAGCAGCTTGGGAGGAACAGGTAGTCGCTACGAGCAGTACTTC.

The chain is built from TRBV9 and TRBJ1-1; no reliable D call. Trimming cost V 0 bases and J 7 bases, with 19 bases left between them. The CDR3 totals 16 residues. Per the germline V gene, CDR1 is SGDLS and CDR2 is YYNGEE. CDR3 amino acids: CASSVGFVGRTGEAFF. CDR3 in DNA: TGTGCCAGCAGCGTAGGATTCGTTGGGAGGACGGGTGAAGCTTTCTTT.

Written as DNA, the CDR3 is TGCGCCAGCAGCACCCAGGGGGCTGAAGCTTTCTTT. Translating it yields CASSTQGAEAFF. The V call is TRBV5-1, the J call TRBJ1-1; TRBD1 aligns across 7 bases. Trimming at V came to 4 bases and at J to 6 bases, leaving 3 bases not matched to a gene. The CDR3 extends over 12 amino acids. Germline values: CDR1 SGHRS, CDR2 YFSETQ.

The chain carries TRBV19 and TRBJ2-7, with 11 bases that match TRBD2. The CDR3 extends over 14 amino acids. CDR1 is LNHDA, CDR2 SQIVND, per germline (reference sequence). With 7 bases clipped from V and 0 bases from J, the junction kept 2 bases outside the gene matches. CDR3 sequence reads: CASTLAGGSYEQYF. DNA for the CDR3: TGTGCCAGTACCCTAGCGGGAGGCTCCTACGAGCAGTACTTC.